The present entry profiles one TCR beta chain with its context. This clonotype was picked up many times. Its antigen is currently not known. Base qualities were left out, and no much larger clone turns up one base away. TCR beta CDR3 regions were amplified from RNA transcripts. A first-round RT-PCR of the TCR CDR3 used the HTBI primer set with the Qiagen OneStep RT-PCR kit. A second multiplex PCR round built the libraries, followed by size selection and purification. The libraries were sequenced on an Illumina HiSeq2000 using paired-end 100 bp reads. On the study's bioinformatics: SOAPnuke was used to process the raw data, throwing out any read that contained adapters or uncalled bases, had a mean Phred below 15, or lacked an exact constant-primer or identifier match. High-quality paired reads were merged using COPE v1.2.5, and each unique nucleotide sequence was defined as a clonotype. MiTCR v1.1 was used to align the clonotypes against IMGT TRBV, TRBD and TRBJ reference segments. The analysis was restricted to V-J combinations with a frequency above 0.0001, which together covered 99% to 99.2% of the repertoires. The TCS score was defined as F50 (clonal expansion) divided by E x V (chaos), with BLOSUM62-based TCRdist calculated between CDR3 peptides within each V-J. Welch's t-statistics and random forest reduced approximately 520 V-J features to roughly 13, which were used in a naive Bayes classifier (R e1071). The public sequencing data were trimmed at Q25 with fastp and processed into clonotypes with MiXCR by TCRdb, which kept only in-frame beta chains. For every CDR3 protein sequence, its rows merge into one entry that carries the most common genes and DNA. TCRdb's processing, not the authors', yielded these V and J calls. Here the sample has 300,000 to 450,000 distinct CDR3 sequences; approximately 14% occur a single time. The top ten constitute around 19% of the sample.

This specimen belongs to a study of T cells in Graves' hyperthyroidism and ophthalmopathy (dated by TCRdb to 2018 to 2020). Regarding the study in general: Peripheral blood samples were taken at initial diagnosis, before any treatment was given. The study also compared thyroid tissue and blood T-cell repertoires from 6 or 7 Graves' hyperthyroidism patients. The approximately 100 discovery patients were divided at random into training and test sets in a 7:3 ratio. The paper describes TCR Vbeta CDR3 sequencing of 130 to 150 peripheral blood samples, made up of roughly 45 ophthalmopathy patients, some 80 hyperthyroidism patients and roughly 17 progressor patients. Whether ophthalmopathy could be predicted prospectively was tested in an independent validation cohort made up of 18 to 20 hyperthyroidism patients plus 17 patients who later progressed to ophthalmopathy. TCR V-J signatures able to tell the groups apart were searched for in a discovery cohort of 90 to 100 patients, of whom over 40 had Graves' ophthalmopathy and under 65 had stable Graves' hyperthyroidism. Once sampling was done, hyperthyroidism patients were given methimazole at a starting dose of 30 mg daily, whereas ophthalmopathy patients were given high-dose intravenous methylprednisolone. The paper's findings and limits, for the study overall: Sample size was not statistically predetermined, and blinding of investigators to group allocation was not performed. In cross-validation, a model built on a 13 V-J signature told ophthalmopathy apart from stable hyperthyroidism with 87.88% sensitivity and approximately 84% specificity, and in testing the same model reached 80%/75%. Blood samples also contained most of the expanded thyroid clonotypes (frequency above 0.001), which suggests that blood repertoires may reflect thyroid immune responses. In validation, the model predicted progression to ophthalmopathy with approximately 71% sensitivity and about 73% specificity, a median of about six months before onset.

In the ophthalmopathy patients, disease was moderately to severely active, with a Clinical Activity Score of 3 or more, a NOSPECS grade of 4 or more, and a duration of less than 3 months. Patients with uncontrolled infections, other autoimmune diseases, pregnancy or lactation were excluded. Diagnoses were based on clinical symptoms, serum thyroxine and TRAb, thyroid ultrasound and orbital computed tomography. Ficoll-Paque density gradient centrifugation was used to isolate PBMCs from approximately 10 ml of fresh peripheral blood. Trizol reagent was used to extract total RNA, and RNA quality was then checked on an Agilent 2100 Bioanalyzer. The receptor was derived from a woman in her 30s with Graves' ophthalmopathy. Sequences were obtained from blood.

This receptor carries the CDR3 CSAPVAGSQETQYF. The nucleotides are TGCAGTGCTCCGGTAGCGGGGAGCCAAGAGACCCAGTACTTC. The chain is encoded by TRBV20-1 joined to TRBJ2-5; 8 bases in between match TRBD2. Taken from cysteine to phenylalanine, the CDR3 has 14 residues. The CDR3 DNA has 42 bases and is translated from base 1. V loses 5 bases at its end and J loses 1 base; junction bases beyond the gene matches: 6. The CDR1 and CDR2 encoded by the germline V gene (reference sequence) are DFQATT and SNEGSKA.